This TCR beta chain originates from a study of beta chain features in type 1 diabetes (dated by TCRdb to the late 2010s). Context from the whole study: No differences in mean age, gender distribution, total cell number or subset yield were found between patients and healthy donors. Naive and central memory subsets were obtained from all 30 or so donors, but regulatory and stem cell-like memory subsets were isolated from only 8 patients and roughly eight healthy donors. Across all samples, almost 110 million sorted cells were examined, and cell number per subset correlated strongly with RNA yield. The study compared the TCRB repertoires of sorted circulating CD4+ T cell subsets in recently diagnosed type 1 diabetes patients with those in matched healthy donors. General findings and caveats noted by the study authors: Shorter templates might be favored by PCR, yet because patient and control samples were amplified and corrected together, any such skew would affect both groups equally. At VDJ recombination sites, patients with type 1 diabetes made fewer insertions and deleted more nucleotides, a pattern implying thymic rearrangement abnormalities. Naive, central memory and regulatory TCRB repertoires appeared to be more similar among patients than among healthy donors. Type 1 diabetes patients showed a moderate but significant shortening of TCRB CDR3 length in all four CD4+ subsets. Because cDNA was sequenced instead of genomic DNA, activated cells with high expression could be over-represented, although the groups did not differ in activation or CD3 levels. HLA sub-analyses involved small numbers of individuals, so any influence of HLA type on TCRB rearrangement remained unresolved.

The germline V gene encodes CDR1 ENHRY and CDR2 SYGVKD. The CDR3 holds 12 amino acids from the cysteine to the phenylalanine. Only the CDR3 DNA stays, 36 bases, in frame from base 1. In this sample, this clone turned up a few times. This clone's antigen is unknown. Nothing much larger sits one base from this clone, and base qualities are not available. The High Capacity cDNA Reverse Transcription Kit was used to reverse transcribe all of the isolated RNA, meaning that expressed TCRB transcripts were what got sequenced. Deep immunoSEQ sequencing was performed on naive, central memory and regulatory T cell samples, with an average of roughly 3.3 million total reads per sample. Sorted cells were lysed in RLT buffer and RNA was extracted with DNase-treated RNeasy Micro or Mini kits, depending on cell number. Each cell subset was processed on its own to prevent cross-contamination, while patient and healthy donor samples were processed together. The immunoSEQ multiplex PCR was used to amplify TCRB sequences from cDNA, yielding 87-bp fragments that span the CDR3 region. Amplicons were sequenced on the Illumina HiSeq platform. In the source study's methods: PCR bias was computationally corrected using synthetic template baselines, reads within Hamming distance 2 were collapsed, and singletons that could not be merged were discarded. By aligning reads against IMGT, V, D and J genes, CDR3 length, and insertions or deletions at six rearrangement sites were assigned. Within each subset, clonotype counts were normalized to the number of sorted cells before true diversity and Gini coefficients were calculated with the tcR R package. The overlap coefficient, calculated on TCRB nucleotide sequences, was used to measure repertoire sharing. As a proxy for the pre-selection repertoire, out-of-frame TCRB sequences from naive cells were analyzed. The immuneACCESS repertoire file appears here via TCRdb, limited to in-frame rearrangements. These files lack a portion of the clones; in checked studies, under half of the deficit traces to unresolved V genes, and the cause of the others is not known. D and trimming come from the DNA, and the V and J calls and clone size come from that table. Counted in this sample were a few hundred thousand clones; 8% to 13% of them appeared once. The leading ten clones occupy 0.015% of the sample.

A single peripheral blood draw of around 0.11 L on average was collected from each donor into heparinised tubes. A BD FACSAria II was used to sort naive, central memory, regulatory and stem cell-like memory CD4+ T cells with a panel that included CD45RO, CCR7, CD25, CD127, CD95 and CD27. Purity was above 98% for every sorted population. PBMCs were isolated immediately by Lymphoprep density gradient centrifugation and stained directly without culture. To minimize batch effects, samples were stained and sorted in pairs, one healthy donor with one patient per experiment. This chain joins TRBV10-3 to TRBJ2-7; the junction holds 7 bases that match TRBD2. This TCR derives from a young woman in good health. Sequenced input: naive CD4+ T cells from blood. The cell subset or site label, read with the paper, signifies: true naive CD4+ T cells. The CDR3 reads as follows: CANGGGPYEQYF. In nucleotides, the sequence is TGTGCGAACGGGGGAGGGCCCTACGAGCAGTACTTC.